These 20 T cell receptor beta chains were sequenced from one sample in a study of T cells in Graves' hyperthyroidism and ophthalmopathy. Amplified regions were TCR beta CDR3 sequences from RNA transcripts. With the HTBI primer set, the TCR CDR3 went through a first round of RT-PCR. MiXCR was run by TCRdb on the multiplex PCR reads, yielding one entry per CDR3 protein. This sample has 40,000 or so distinct CDR3 sequences; about 49% occur once, and the top ten carry approximately 6.2%. Sequences were obtained from blood. These receptors were collected from a woman aged 45-65 years with Graves' hyperthyroidism that later progressed to Graves' ophthalmopathy.

The V gene is TRBV13, the J gene TRBJ1-2; D unresolved. CDR1 and CDR2 from the germline V gene are PRHDT and FYEKMQ (reference sequence). V dropped 6 bases and J dropped 13 bases, with 18 bases sitting between them. This CDR3 has 12 residues. The CDR3 is CASRRREEMPTF. The CDR3 bases are TGTGCCAGCAGGCGTAGGGAGGAGATGCCCACCTTC.

Of note for this clonotype: Given the absence of the conserved phenylalanine or tryptophan at the CDR3 end, a read error is likely. The limits of the CDR3 on the DNA are not certain, so only TCRdb's listed CDR3 is given. This chain links TRBV28 with TRBJ1-2; the table's D call, TRBD1, was not checked against the DNA. Germline assignment: CDR1 MDHEN and CDR2 SYDVKM. The CDR3 contains 14 residues when both ends are counted. Here the CDR3 reads CASSSSGQNYGHTV.

The CDR3: CASSDSTDTQYF. CDR3 DNA: TGTGCCAGTAGTGATAGCACAGATACGCAGTATTTT. The genes are TRBV19 and TRBJ2-3; unclear D gene. V was shortened by 5 bases and J by 0 bases, with 3 bases between the two germline ends. Germline V CDR1 and CDR2: LNHDA, SQIVND (reference sequence). This CDR3 contains 12 residues.

Turning to this clonotype: As the CDR3 is not closed by the conserved phenylalanine or tryptophan, this likely results from a read error. The CDR3 DNA sequence: TGTGCCAGCAGCCTAGAGCGAGGCCAGCCCCAGCATTCT. Translated: CASSLERGQPQHS. The chain links TRBV7-3 to TRBJ1-5; D remains unclear. The CDR3 spans 13 residues. Germline assignment: CDR1 SGHTA and CDR2 FQGTGA. V lost 5 bases to trimming and J lost 7 bases, with 12 bases between them.

By sample fraction, this clonotype is medium-sized. The genes are TRBV20-1 and TRBJ1-5; D unresolved. The germline V gene has CDR1 DFQATT and CDR2 SNEGSKA (reference sequence). The CDR3 is 14 residues long. Trimming took 6 bases from V and 5 from J, leaving 17 bases between them. CDR3 nucleotides: TGCAGTGCCAAACCCAGGACGGCATATCAGCCCCAGCATTTT. This encodes CSAKPRTAYQPQHF.

The CDR3 loop is CASSLQWGNEQYF. The CDR3 DNA sequence: TGTGCCAGCAGCTTGCAGTGGGGGAACGAGCAGTACTTC. V is TRBV5-4 and J is TRBJ2-7; D may correspond to TRBD1 or TRBD2 (5 bases each). The CDR3 is 13 residues long. The germline V gene has CDR1 SGHNT and CDR2 YYREEE (reference sequence). V shed 1 base and J shed 5 bases, with 10 bases lying between them. Full variable domain (rest looked up from reference TRBV5-4 and TRBJ2-7): ETGVTQSPTHLIKTRGQQVTLRCSSQSGHNTVSWYQQALGQGPQFIFQYYREEENGRGNFPPRFSGLQFPNYSSELNVNALELDDSALYLCASSLQWGNEQYFGPGTRLTVT.

This clonotype was picked up many times. The gene calls are TRBV7-9 and TRBJ2-3; no definite D call. This CDR3 is built from 13 residues. Germline CDR1 and CDR2: SEHNR and FQNEAQ (reference sequence). With 2 bases removed from V and 4 bases from J, the gap between germline ends came to 7 bases. Here the CDR3 reads CASSLMTPDTQYF. The CDR3 nucleotides read TGTGCCAGCAGCTTAATGACGCCAGATACGCAGTATTTT.

This chain links TRBV7-9 with TRBJ2-5, with TRBD2 matching over 9 bases. With 4 bases clipped from V and 3 bases from J, the junction kept 6 bases outside the gene matches. This CDR3 has 15 amino acids. Per the germline V gene, CDR1 is SEHNR and CDR2 is FQNEAQ (reference sequence). The CDR3: CASSSRTSVKETQYF. The CDR3 DNA is TGTGCCAGCAGCTCTCGGACTAGCGTTAAAGAGACCCAGTACTTC.

On this clonotype: At one end the junction does not follow the germline gene, possibly because of a read error. This chain joins TRBV4-1 and TRBJ1-6; 7 bases are shared with TRBD1. The CDR3 consists of 13 residues. Germline V gives CDR1 MGHRA, CDR2 YSYEKL. CDR3 loop: CANAGQVDSPFHF. CDR3 nucleotide sequence: TGCGCCAACGCAGGACAGGTGGATTCACCCTTCCACTTT.

This clonotype was detected ten times or more. The V and J genes are TRBV18 and TRBJ2-3, with 7 positions matching TRBD2. V lost 5 bases to trimming and J lost 1 base; unmatched junction nucleotides: 0. Germline lookup yields CDR1 KGHSH and CDR2 LQKENI. The CDR3 is made up of 13 amino acids. The CDR3 reads CASSAGGTDTQYF. Written as DNA, the CDR3 is TGTGCCAGCTCAGCGGGAGGCACAGATACGCAGTATTTT.

This clonotype occurred many times. Written as DNA, the CDR3 is TGTGCCAGCAGCCCGCTGGTGGACAGGGGGTCCTTCTTT. Translated, it gives CASSPLVDRGSFF. The V and J genes are TRBV28 and TRBJ1-1; 10 positions agree with TRBD1. V was pared by 6 bases and J by 14 bases, with 12 bases of the junction left unmatched. Germline V lookup: CDR1 MDHEN, CDR2 SYDVKM. The CDR3 spans 13 residues.

This clonotype is medium-sized in the sample. The rearrangement links TRBV10-3 to TRBJ2-6; D is uncertain. The CDR3 contains 18 residues. Germline V gene data show CDR1 as ENHRY and CDR2 as SYGVKD. Trimming left V 2 bases short and J 4 bases short, with 18 bases between. CDR3 sequence reads: CAISETDRKPSGANVLTF. CDR3 nucleotides: TGTGCCATCAGTGAGACGGACCGAAAGCCCTCCGGGGCCAACGTCCTGACTTTC.

This clonotype has a count of ten or more. The V and J genes are TRBV5-1 and TRBJ1-5, with 7 nucleotides matching TRBD1. The CDR3 length is 14 residues. J gave up 5 bases and V 4 bases, and 6 bases lay outside the gene matches. Germline values: CDR1 SGHRS, CDR2 YFSETQ. This CDR3 is CASSRTGEDQPQHF. The CDR3, as DNA: TGCGCCAGCAGCAGAACAGGGGAGGATCAGCCCCAGCATTTT.

On this clonotype: At one end the junction does not follow the germline gene, possibly because of a read error. The rearrangement uses TRBV7-3 and TRBJ2-5; tentatively, D is TRBD1 (6 bases). The CDR3 covers 15 residues. Looked up from germline, CDR1 is SGHTA and CDR2 is FQGTGA. The CDR3 loop reads CARSPEGHGRETQYF. Here the CDR3 DNA reads TGCGCCCGCAGCCCCGAGGGACATGGGCGCGAAACCCAGTACTTC. Drawing the rest from reference TRBV7-3 and TRBJ2-5, the complete variable domain is GAGVSQTPSNKVTEKGKYVELRCDPISGHTALYWYRQSLGQGPEFLIYFQGTGAADDSGLPNDRFFAVRPEGSVSTLKIQRTERGDSAVYLCARSPEGHGRETQYFGPGTRLLVL.

This clonotype was detected ten times or more. The chain carries TRBV19 and TRBJ1-5; weak D call: TRBD1 (5 bases). V was clipped by 6 bases and J by 2 bases, with 11 bases between them. CDR1 and CDR2 from the germline V gene are LNHDA and SQIVND (reference sequence). The CDR3 has 14 amino acids. DNA for the CDR3: TGTGCCAGTAGCATGGGGGTCGGCAATCAGCCCCAGCATTTT. Its translation is CASSMGVGNQPQHF.

To note about this clonotype: As the CDR3 is not closed by the conserved phenylalanine or tryptophan, this likely results from a read error. The chain is built from TRBV19 and TRBJ2-7; 7 bases map to TRBD1. Looked up from germline, CDR1 is LNHDA and CDR2 is SQIVND (reference sequence). J was trimmed by 0 bases and V by 9 bases; bases with no gene match: 14. CDR3 length equals 16 residues. The CDR3 bases are TGTGCCAGCTCACAGAACAGGGGTGGAGGCTCCTACGAGCAGTACCTC. Encoded protein: CASSQNRGGGSYEQYL.

This clonotype was observed at least ten times. CDR3 nucleotides: TGCAGCGTTGAGAGGGACGGGGGGCGAACTGAAGCTTTCTTT. This translates into CSVERDGGRTEAFF. The chain couples TRBV29-1 to TRBJ1-1; maybe TRBD1 (6 bases). V was pared by 3 bases and J by 5 bases, with 16 bases between. CDR3 length: 14 residues. From germline, CDR1 is SQVTM and CDR2 ANQGSEA.

The sample holds many counts of this clonotype. One end of the junction varies from germline; a read error may be responsible. The V gene is TRBV7-3, the J gene TRBJ2-5, with D perhaps TRBD2 (5 bases). The germline CDR1 and CDR2 sequences are SGHTA and FQGTGA. The CDR3 runs to 15 residues. The CDR3 nucleotides are TGTGCCAGCAGCTTATTTGCCAGCGGCCAAAAGACCCAGTACTTC. Its protein product is CASSLFASGQKTQYF.

This clonotype occurred many times. V gene TRBV4-2 combines with J gene TRBJ2-3; 9 bases match TRBD2. This CDR3 spans 16 amino acids. CDR1 and CDR2 (germline): LGHNA, YNFKEQ. J gave up 4 bases and V 5 bases, and 10 bases lay outside the gene matches. The CDR3 loop is CASSKTSGQGADTQYF. CDR3 nucleotides: TGTGCCAGCAGCAAAACTAGCGGGCAGGGCGCAGATACGCAGTATTTT.

On this clonotype: Sequence at one end of the junction differs from germline and may be a read error. This chain links TRBV7-9 with TRBJ2-1; 7 positions match TRBD2. There are 15 residues in the CDR3. CDR1 is SEHNR, CDR2 FQNEAQ, per germline (reference sequence). The CDR3 loop reads CASSLLTGGRDEQFF. The CDR3 DNA reads TGTGCAAGCAGCTTACTAACGGGAGGCAGGGATGAGCAGTTCTTC.